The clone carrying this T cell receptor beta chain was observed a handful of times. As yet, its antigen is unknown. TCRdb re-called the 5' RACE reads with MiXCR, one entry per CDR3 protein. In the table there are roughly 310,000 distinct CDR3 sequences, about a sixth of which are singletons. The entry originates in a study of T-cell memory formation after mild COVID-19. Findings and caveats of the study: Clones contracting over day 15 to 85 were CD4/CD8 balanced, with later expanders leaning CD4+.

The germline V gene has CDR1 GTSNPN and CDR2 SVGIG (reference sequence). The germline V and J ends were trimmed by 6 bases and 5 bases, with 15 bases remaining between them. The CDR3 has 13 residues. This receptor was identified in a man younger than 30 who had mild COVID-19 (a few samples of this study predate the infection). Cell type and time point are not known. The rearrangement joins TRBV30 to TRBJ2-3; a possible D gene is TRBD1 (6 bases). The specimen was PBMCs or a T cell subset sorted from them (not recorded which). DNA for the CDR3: TGTGCCTGTATACAGGGCCTCGGAGATACGCAGTATTTT. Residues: CACIQGLGDTQYF. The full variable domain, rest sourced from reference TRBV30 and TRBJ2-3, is SQTIHQWPATLVQPVGSPLSLECTVEGTSNPNLYWYRQAAGRGLQLLFYSVGIGQISSEVPQNLSASRPQDRQFILSSKKLLLSDSGFYLCACIQGLGDTQYFGPGTRLTVL.